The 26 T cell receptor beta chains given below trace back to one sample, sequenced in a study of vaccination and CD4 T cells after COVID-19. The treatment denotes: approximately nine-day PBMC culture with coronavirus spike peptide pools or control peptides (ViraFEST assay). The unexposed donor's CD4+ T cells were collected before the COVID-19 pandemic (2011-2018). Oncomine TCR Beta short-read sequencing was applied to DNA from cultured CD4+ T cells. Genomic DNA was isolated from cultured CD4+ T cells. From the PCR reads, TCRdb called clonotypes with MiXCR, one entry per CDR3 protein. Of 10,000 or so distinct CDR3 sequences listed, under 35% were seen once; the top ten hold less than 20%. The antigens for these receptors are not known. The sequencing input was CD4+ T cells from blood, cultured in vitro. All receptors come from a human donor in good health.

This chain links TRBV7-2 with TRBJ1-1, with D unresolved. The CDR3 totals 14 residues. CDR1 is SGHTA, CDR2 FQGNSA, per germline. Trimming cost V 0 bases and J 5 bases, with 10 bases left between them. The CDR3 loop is CASSLALPGTEAFF. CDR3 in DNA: TGTGCCAGCAGCTTAGCGCTACCGGGGACTGAAGCTTTCTTT.

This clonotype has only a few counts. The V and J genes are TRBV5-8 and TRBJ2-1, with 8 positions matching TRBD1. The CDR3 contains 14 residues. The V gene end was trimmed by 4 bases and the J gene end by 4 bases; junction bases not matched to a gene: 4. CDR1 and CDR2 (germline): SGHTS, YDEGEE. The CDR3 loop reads CASSPGQAYNEQFF. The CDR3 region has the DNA TGTGCCAGCAGCCCGGGACAGGCTTACAATGAGCAGTTCTTC.

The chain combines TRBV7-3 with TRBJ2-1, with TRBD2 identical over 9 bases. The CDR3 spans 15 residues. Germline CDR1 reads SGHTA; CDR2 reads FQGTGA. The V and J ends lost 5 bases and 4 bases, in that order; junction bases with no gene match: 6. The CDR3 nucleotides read TGTGCCAGCAGCGTCATCAGCGGGGGGTACAATGAGCAGTTCTTC. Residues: CASSVISGGYNEQFF. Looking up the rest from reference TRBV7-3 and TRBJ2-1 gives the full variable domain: GAGVSQTPSNKVTEKGKYVELRCDPISGHTALYWYRQSLGQGPEFLIYFQGTGAADDSGLPNDRFFAVRPEGSVSTLKIQRTERGDSAVYLCASSVISGGYNEQFFGPGTRLTVL.

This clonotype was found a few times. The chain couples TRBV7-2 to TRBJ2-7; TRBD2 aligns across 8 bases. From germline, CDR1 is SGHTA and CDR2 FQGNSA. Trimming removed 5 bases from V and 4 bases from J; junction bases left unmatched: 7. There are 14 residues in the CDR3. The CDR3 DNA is TGTGCCAGCAGCCGCCGGGGGGGGTCTTACGAGCAGTACTTC. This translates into CASSRRGGSYEQYF.

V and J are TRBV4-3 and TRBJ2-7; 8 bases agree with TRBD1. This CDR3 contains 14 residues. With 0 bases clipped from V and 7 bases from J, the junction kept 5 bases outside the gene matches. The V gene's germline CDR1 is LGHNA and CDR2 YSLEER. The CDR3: CASSQDLTGGEQYF. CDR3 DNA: TGCGCCAGCAGCCAAGATCTAACAGGGGGGGAGCAGTACTTC.

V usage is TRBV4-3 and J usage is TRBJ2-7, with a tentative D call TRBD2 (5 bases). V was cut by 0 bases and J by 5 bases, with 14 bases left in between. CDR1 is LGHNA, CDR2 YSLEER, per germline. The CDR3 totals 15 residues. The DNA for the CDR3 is TGCGCCAGCAGCCAAGATCTGGGAGTTTCCAACGAGCAGTACTTC. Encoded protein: CASSQDLGVSNEQYF.

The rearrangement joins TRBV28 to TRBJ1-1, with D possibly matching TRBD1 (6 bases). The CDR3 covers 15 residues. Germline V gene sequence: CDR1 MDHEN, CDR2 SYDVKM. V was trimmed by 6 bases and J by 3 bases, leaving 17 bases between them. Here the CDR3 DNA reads TGTGCCAGCAGAAACAGGGTAAAACTATACACTGAAGCTTTCTTT. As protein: CASRNRVKLYTEAFF.

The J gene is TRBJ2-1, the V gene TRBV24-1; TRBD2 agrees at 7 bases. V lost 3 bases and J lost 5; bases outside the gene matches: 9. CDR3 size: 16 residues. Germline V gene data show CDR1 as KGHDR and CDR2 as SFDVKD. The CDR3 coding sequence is TGTGCCACCAGTGATCCTGTAGCGGGTTCAAACAATGAGCAGTTCTTC. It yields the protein CATSDPVAGSNNEQFF.

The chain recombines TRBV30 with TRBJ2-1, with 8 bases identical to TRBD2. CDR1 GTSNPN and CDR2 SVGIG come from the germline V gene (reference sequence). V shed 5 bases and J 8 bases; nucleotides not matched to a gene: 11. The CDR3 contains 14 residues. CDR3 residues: CAWAGGRRWDEQFF. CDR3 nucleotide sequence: TGTGCCTGGGCGGGGGGTAGGCGTTGGGATGAGCAGTTCTTC.

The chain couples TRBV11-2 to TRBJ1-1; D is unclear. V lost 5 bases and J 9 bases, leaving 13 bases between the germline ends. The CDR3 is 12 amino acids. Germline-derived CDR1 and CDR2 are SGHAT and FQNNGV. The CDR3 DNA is TGTGCCAGCAGCCGACGAGACGATAAAGCTTTCTTT. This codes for CASSRRDDKAFF.

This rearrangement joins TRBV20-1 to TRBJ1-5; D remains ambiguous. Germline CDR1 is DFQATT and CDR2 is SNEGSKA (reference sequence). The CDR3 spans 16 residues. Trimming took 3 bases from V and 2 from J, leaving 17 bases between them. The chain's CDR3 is CSASPSRPPGNQPQHF. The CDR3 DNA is TGCAGTGCTAGCCCATCCAGGCCGCCGGGCAATCAGCCCCAGCATTTT.

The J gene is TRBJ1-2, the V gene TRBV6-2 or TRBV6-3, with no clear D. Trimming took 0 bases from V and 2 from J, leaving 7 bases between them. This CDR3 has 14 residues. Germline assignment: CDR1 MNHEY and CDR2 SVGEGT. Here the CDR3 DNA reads TGTGCCAGCAGTTACTCGGGCAGGAACTATGGCTACACCTTC. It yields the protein CASSYSGRNYGYTF.

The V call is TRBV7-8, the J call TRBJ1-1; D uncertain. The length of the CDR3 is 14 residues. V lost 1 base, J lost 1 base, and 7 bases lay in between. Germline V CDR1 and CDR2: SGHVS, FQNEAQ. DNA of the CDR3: TGTGCCAGCAGCTTAGGGAGGAGGAACACTGAAGCTTTCTTT. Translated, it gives CASSLGRRNTEAFF. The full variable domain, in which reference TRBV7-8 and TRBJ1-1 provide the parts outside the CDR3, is GAGVSQSPRYKVAKRGQDVALRCDPISGHVSLFWYQQALGQGPEFLTYFQNEAQLDKSGLPSDRFFAERPEGSVSTLKIQRTQQEDSAVYLCASSLGRRNTEAFFGQGTRLTVV.

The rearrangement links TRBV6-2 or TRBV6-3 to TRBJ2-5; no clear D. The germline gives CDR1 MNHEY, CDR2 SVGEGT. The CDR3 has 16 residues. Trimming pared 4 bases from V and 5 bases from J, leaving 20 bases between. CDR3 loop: CASSWEGSRAFETQYF. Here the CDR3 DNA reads TGTGCCAGCAGTTGGGAAGGATCGCGTGCGTTCGAGACCCAGTACTTC.

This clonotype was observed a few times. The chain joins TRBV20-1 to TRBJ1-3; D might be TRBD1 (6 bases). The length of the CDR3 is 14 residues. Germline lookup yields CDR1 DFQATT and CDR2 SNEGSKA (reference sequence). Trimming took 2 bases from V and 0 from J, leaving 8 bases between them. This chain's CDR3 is CSARRGDSGNTIYF. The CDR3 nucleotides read TGCAGTGCTAGAAGGGGGGACTCTGGAAACACCATATATTTT.

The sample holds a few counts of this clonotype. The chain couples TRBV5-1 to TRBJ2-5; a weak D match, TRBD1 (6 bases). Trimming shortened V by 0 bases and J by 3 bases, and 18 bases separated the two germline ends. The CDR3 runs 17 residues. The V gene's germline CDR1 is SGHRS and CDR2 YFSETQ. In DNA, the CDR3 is TGCGCCAGCAGCTTGGGAGGACAGAGTCGTGGAAAAGAGACCCAGTACTTC. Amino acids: CASSLGGQSRGKETQYF.

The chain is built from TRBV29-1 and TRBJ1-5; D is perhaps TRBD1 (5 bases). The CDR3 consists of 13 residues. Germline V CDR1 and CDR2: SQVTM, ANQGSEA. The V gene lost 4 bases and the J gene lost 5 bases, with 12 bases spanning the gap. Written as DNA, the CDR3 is TGCAGCGTTGCCGAGACAGAAGATCAGCCCCAGCATTTT. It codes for CSVAETEDQPQHF.

The CDR3 region has the DNA TGCAGTGCTAGAGACCCTAGCGCCAGCACAGATACGCAGTATTTT. Residues: CSARDPSASTDTQYF. The V and J genes are TRBV20-1 and TRBJ2-3; D is perhaps TRBD2 (6 bases). The V end was cut by 0 bases, the J end by 0 bases, with 10 bases between. This CDR3 contains 15 residues. The V gene's germline CDR1 is DFQATT and CDR2 SNEGSKA (reference sequence).

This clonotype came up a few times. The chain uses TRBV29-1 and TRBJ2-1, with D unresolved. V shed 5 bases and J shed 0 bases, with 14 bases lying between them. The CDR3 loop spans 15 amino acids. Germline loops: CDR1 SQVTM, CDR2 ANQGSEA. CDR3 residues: CSVSQALSSYNEQFF. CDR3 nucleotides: TGCAGCGTTAGCCAAGCGCTGAGCTCCTACAATGAGCAGTTCTTC.

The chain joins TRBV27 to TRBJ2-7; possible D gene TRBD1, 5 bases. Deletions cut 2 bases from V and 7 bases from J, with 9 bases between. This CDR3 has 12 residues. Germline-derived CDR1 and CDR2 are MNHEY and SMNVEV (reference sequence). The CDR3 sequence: CASSLKGKEQYF. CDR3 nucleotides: TGTGCCAGCAGTTTAAAGGGGAAAGAGCAGTACTTC.

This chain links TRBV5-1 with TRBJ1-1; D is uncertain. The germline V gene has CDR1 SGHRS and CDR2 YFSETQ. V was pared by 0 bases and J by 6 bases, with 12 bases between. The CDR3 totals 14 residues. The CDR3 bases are TGCGCCAGCAGCTTGGGTTCTACGGGCTCTGAAGCTTTCTTT. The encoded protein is CASSLGSTGSEAFF.

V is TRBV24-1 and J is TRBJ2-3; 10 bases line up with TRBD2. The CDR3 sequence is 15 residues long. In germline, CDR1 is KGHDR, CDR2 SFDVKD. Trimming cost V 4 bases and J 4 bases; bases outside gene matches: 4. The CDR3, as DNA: TGTGCCACCAGTGACCCGACTAGCGGGCCAGATACGCAGTATTTT. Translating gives CATSDPTSGPDTQYF.

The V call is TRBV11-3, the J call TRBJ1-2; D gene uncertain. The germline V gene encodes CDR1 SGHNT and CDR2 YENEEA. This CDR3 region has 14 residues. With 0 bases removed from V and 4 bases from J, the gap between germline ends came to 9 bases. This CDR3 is CASSLDVPFYGYTF. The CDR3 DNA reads TGTGCCAGCAGCTTAGACGTCCCCTTCTATGGCTACACCTTC.

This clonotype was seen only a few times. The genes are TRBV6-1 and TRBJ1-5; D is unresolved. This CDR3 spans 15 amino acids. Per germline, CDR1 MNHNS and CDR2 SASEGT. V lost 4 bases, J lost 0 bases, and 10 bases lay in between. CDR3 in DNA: TGTGCCAGCAGTGTCCCACCAAATAGCAATCAGCCCCAGCATTTT. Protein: CASSVPPNSNQPQHF.

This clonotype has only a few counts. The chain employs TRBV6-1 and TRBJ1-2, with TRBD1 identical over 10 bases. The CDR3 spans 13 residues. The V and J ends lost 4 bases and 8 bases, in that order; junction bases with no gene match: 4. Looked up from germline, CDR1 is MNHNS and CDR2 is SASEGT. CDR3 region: CASSAGTGVGYTF. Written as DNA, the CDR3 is TGTGCCAGCAGTGCGGGGACAGGGGTAGGCTACACCTTC.

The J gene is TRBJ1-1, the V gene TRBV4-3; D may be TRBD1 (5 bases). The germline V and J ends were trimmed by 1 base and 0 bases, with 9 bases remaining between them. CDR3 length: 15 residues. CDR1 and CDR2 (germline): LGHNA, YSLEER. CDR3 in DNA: TGCGCCAGCAGCCAAGGTCGGGGCTTGAACACTGAAGCTTTCTTT. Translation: CASSQGRGLNTEAFF.